The 28 T cell receptor beta chains below were found in one sample sequenced in a study of T cell repertoires in cytomegalovirus infection. TCRdb called the reads again in MiXCR, with one record for every CDR3 protein. The sample gives roughly 600,000 distinct CDR3 sequences, 20% to 25% of which show up once; roughly 8% is in the top ten. The sequenced sample was CD8+ T cells from PBMCs. These receptors all stem from a human donor in good health (CMV status not recorded). Some clones in this sample may be carry-over from other donors' samples.

In this sample, this clonotype turned up many times. The V call is TRBV6-5, the J call TRBJ2-7; 7 bases are shared with TRBD1. V gave up 2 bases and J gave up 3 bases; unmatched junction bases: 10. This CDR3 has 16 amino acids. CDR1 MNHEY and CDR2 SVGAGI come from the germline V gene. Here the CDR3 DNA reads TGTGCCAGCAGTTACCAACAGGGGCGGTTGGGCTACGAGCAGTACTTC. It specifies CASSYQQGRLGYEQYF.

V usage is TRBV28 and J usage is TRBJ2-7; D might be TRBD1 (6 bases). Germline values: CDR1 MDHEN, CDR2 SYDVKM. V lost 5 bases to trimming and J lost 7 bases, with 18 bases between them. The length of the CDR3 is 14 residues. CDR3 bases: TGTGCCAGCAGTACGACAGGCCTAGAATCTGAGCAGTACGTC. Translation gives CASSTTGLESEQYV.

The rearrangement uses TRBV29-1 and TRBJ1-3; D perhaps matches TRBD1 (6 bases). V was shortened by 4 bases and J by 2 bases, with 6 bases between the two germline ends. CDR1 SQVTM and CDR2 ANQGSEA come from the germline V gene. The CDR3 is 12 amino acids. CDR3 nucleotide sequence: TGCAGCGTTGCAGGGGCTGGAAACACCATATATTTT. This translates into CSVAGAGNTIYF.

This rearrangement joins TRBV20-1 to TRBJ1-6; possible D gene TRBD1, 5 bases. Germline CDR1 is DFQATT and CDR2 is SNEGSKA (reference sequence). V lost 6 bases and J lost 7, with 19 bases in between. The CDR3 is made up of 15 amino acids. CDR3 DNA sequence: TGCAGTGCCCCCGCGGAAAGGGGAGGCAATTCACCCCTCCACTTT. Protein: CSAPAERGGNSPLHF.

This clonotype was observed a handful of times. The CDR3 here is CASEEIYEQYF. DNA for the CDR3: TGTGCCAGCGAGGAAATTTACGAGCAGTACTTC. This chain uses TRBV7-9 with TRBJ2-7; D gene ambiguous. Trimming took 8 bases from V and 4 from J, leaving 9 bases between them. The CDR3 runs 11 residues. CDR1 SEHNR and CDR2 FQNEAQ come from the germline V gene (reference sequence).

The chain uses TRBV28 and TRBJ2-7; 9 nucleotides agree with TRBD1. The germline V gene encodes CDR1 MDHEN and CDR2 SYDVKM. CDR3 size: 13 residues. After removal of 10 bases from V and 2 bases from J, the junction contained 6 bases not matched to a gene. The CDR3 coding sequence is TGTGCCACCCGGGACAGGGTGGCCTACGAGCAGTACGTC. Encoded protein: CATRDRVAYEQYV.

This clonotype was counted at least ten times. This chain links TRBV7-2 with TRBJ2-5, with D perhaps matching TRBD1 or TRBD2 (6 bases each). The germline gives CDR1 SGHTA, CDR2 FQGNSA. V lost 2 bases and J 1 base, leaving 11 bases between the germline ends. The CDR3 runs 15 residues. The CDR3 DNA is TGTGCCAGCAGCTTACACAGGGAGGCCCAAGAGACCCAGTACTTC. Translating gives CASSLHREAQETQYF.

V gene TRBV28 combines with J gene TRBJ2-7, with 10 bases matching TRBD2. J gave up 4 bases and V 4 bases, and 4 bases lay outside the gene matches. This CDR3 has 14 residues. Germline CDR1 reads MDHEN; CDR2 reads SYDVKM. This CDR3 is CASSSLAGPYEQYV. The CDR3 DNA reads as TGTGCCAGCAGTTCACTAGCGGGACCTTACGAGCAGTACGTC.

This clonotype has a handful of counts. The germline gene is not matched at one end of the junction; a read error may be the cause. The V gene is TRBV7-9, the J gene TRBJ1-2; no clear D. The CDR3 contains 13 residues. The germline V gene encodes CDR1 SEHNR and CDR2 FQNEAQ (reference sequence). CDR3 sequence: CASSFRTSMAGAF. CDR3 in DNA: TGTGCCAGCAGCTTTCGGACGTCTATGGCTGGGGCCTTC.

In DNA form, the CDR3 reads TGTGCCAGCAGTTTATGGCGCCAGGAGCTAAACACCGGGGAGCTGTTTTTT. This codes for CASSLWRQELNTGELFF. This chain joins TRBV28 and TRBJ2-2, with no clear D. V lost 0 bases and J lost 2, with 13 bases in between. The CDR3 length is 17 residues. The germline V gene has CDR1 MDHEN and CDR2 SYDVKM.

This clonotype showed up just a few times. The CDR3 region has the DNA TGTGCCAGCAGTTTAGGGGGCAGGGGGCATACTGAAGCTTTCTTT. Protein product: CASSLGGRGHTEAFF. This chain links TRBV27 with TRBJ1-1, with TRBD1 matching over 8 bases. V was pared by 2 bases and J by 5 bases, with 7 bases of the junction left unmatched. This CDR3 comprises 15 residues. In germline, CDR1 is MNHEY, CDR2 SMNVEV (reference sequence).

With respect to this clonotype: This could be a read error, since a much larger clone is one nucleotide away. The chain employs TRBV25-1 and TRBJ1-1; D is unclear. Germline CDR1 is MGHDK and CDR2 is SYGVNS. The V end was cut by 10 bases, the J end by 1 base, with 19 bases between. This CDR3 is built from 15 residues. CDR3 residues: CANSLEGRGNTEAFF. CDR3 in DNA: TGTGCCAACTCCCTGGAGGGCCGGGGGAACACTGAAGCTTTCTTT.

This clonotype was seen more than once but under ten times. J is TRBJ2-7 and V is TRBV6-2 or TRBV6-3; TRBD2 aligns across 8 bases. V lost 7 bases to trimming and J lost 4 bases; unmatched junction nucleotides: 12. CDR1 is MNHEY and CDR2 is SVGEGT in the germline V gene. CDR3 length: 15 residues. The CDR3 sequence: CASTFSGGDIYEQYV. The CDR3 DNA is TGTGCCAGCACCTTCAGCGGGGGAGATATTTACGAGCAGTACGTC.

At least ten counts were recorded for this clonotype. The V and J genes are TRBV28 and TRBJ2-5; 9 bases fit TRBD2. Per the germline V gene, CDR1 is MDHEN and CDR2 is SYDVKM. The CDR3 extends over 17 amino acids. V lost 6 bases, J lost 3 bases, and 14 bases stayed unmatched. This CDR3 is CASSSLAGGLEEETQYF. As DNA, the CDR3 is TGTGCCAGCAGCTCGCTGGCGGGGGGGCTTGAGGAAGAGACCCAGTACTTC.

This clonotype was picked up many times. The chain couples TRBV7-8 to TRBJ2-1; D possibly corresponds to TRBD2 (5 bases). V was shortened by 3 bases and J by 0 bases, with 12 bases between the two germline ends. Germline CDR1 and CDR2: SGHVS and FQNEAQ. CDR3 length: 16 residues. The CDR3 here is CASSLSVGSSYNEQFF. Written as DNA, the CDR3 is TGTGCCAGCAGCTTGTCTGTGGGGAGCTCCTACAATGAGCAGTTCTTC.

The chain recombines TRBV7-9 with TRBJ2-7; 7 positions agree with TRBD1. CDR1 is SEHNR and CDR2 is FQNEAQ in the germline V gene (reference sequence). The CDR3 has 15 amino acids. V gave up 5 bases and J gave up 3 bases; unmatched junction bases: 10. CDR3 loop: CASSHWDSSFYEQYV. CDR3 nucleotides: TGTGCCAGCAGCCACTGGGACAGCTCATTCTACGAGCAGTACGTC.

As concerns this clonotype: One base away lies a much larger clone, so this may be a sequencing read error. The rearrangement uses TRBV15 and TRBJ1-1; tentative D call: TRBD1 (5 bases). V lost 5 bases, J lost 7 bases, and 17 bases lay in between. The CDR3 spans 14 residues. Germline loops: CDR1 LNHNV, CDR2 YYDKDF (reference sequence). Written as DNA, the CDR3 is TGTGCCACCAGCCTCCGGGACCCAGTACATGAAGCTTTCTTT. It codes for CATSLRDPVHEAFF. Supplemented by reference TRBV15 and TRBJ1-1, the full variable domain reads DAMVIQNPRYQVTQFGKPVTLSCSQTLNHNVMYWYQQKSSQAPKLLFHYYDKDFNNEADTPDNFQSRRPNTSFCFLDIRSPGLGDTAMYLCATSLRDPVHEAFFGQGTRLTVV.

The rearrangement uses TRBV18 and TRBJ2-1; D unresolved. The CDR3 loop spans 14 amino acids. V lost 6 bases and J lost 8, with 17 bases in between. The germline V gene has CDR1 KGHSH and CDR2 LQKENI. The CDR3 region has the DNA TGTGCCAGCTCGCTCCAAGGGCGTGGCGATGAGCAGTTCTTC. This translates into CASSLQGRGDEQFF.

The chain uses TRBV27 and TRBJ2-5, with 10 bases lining up with TRBD1. This CDR3 is built from 13 residues. Germline V gene data show CDR1 as MNHEY and CDR2 as SMNVEV (reference sequence). V dropped 6 bases and J dropped 8; count of bases not matched to a gene: 6. The CDR3 nucleotides read TGTGCCAGCAGCGGGACAGGGGACTTCACCCAGTACTTC. Translated: CASSGTGDFTQYF.

This rearrangement joins TRBV20-1 to TRBJ1-1; 11 positions match TRBD1. V dropped 3 bases and J dropped 4; count of bases not matched to a gene: 7. The CDR3 loop spans 15 amino acids. Germline V lookup: CDR1 DFQATT, CDR2 SNEGSKA (reference sequence). As DNA, the CDR3 is TGCAGTGCTAGGGTGGACAGGGGGCCGGGCACTGAAGCTTTCTTT. Amino acids: CSARVDRGPGTEAFF.

The chain couples TRBV7-9 to TRBJ2-7, with 8 bases lining up with TRBD2. Trimming removed 2 bases from V and 7 bases from J; junction bases left unmatched: 7. The V gene's germline CDR1 is SEHNR and CDR2 FQNEAQ (reference sequence). This CDR3 is 14 amino acids long. The CDR3 region is CASSLTGLGGEQYF. The CDR3 DNA reads as TGTGCCAGCAGCTTAACGGGACTAGGTGGTGAGCAGTACTTC. Drawing the rest from reference TRBV7-9 and TRBJ2-7, the complete variable domain is DTGVSQNPRHKITKRGQNVTFRCDPISEHNRLYWYRQTLGQGPEFLTYFQNEAQLEKSRLLSDRFSAERPKGSFSTLEIQRTEQGDSAMYLCASSLTGLGGEQYFGPGTRLTVT.

This clonotype has only a few counts. In DNA, the CDR3 is TGCGCCAGCAGCCATTACAGGGGAAATGAGCAGTTCTTC. It codes for CASSHYRGNEQFF. The chain joins TRBV4-1 to TRBJ2-1; TRBD1 matches 7 bases. This CDR3 has 13 amino acids. Losses at the gene ends were 3 bases for V and 7 bases for J; bases not matched to a gene: 3. CDR1 MGHRA and CDR2 YSYEKL come from the germline V gene.

This clonotype occurred a few times. The rearrangement joins TRBV12-3 or TRBV12-4 to TRBJ2-2; D is perhaps TRBD2 (6 bases). V was shortened by 6 bases and J by 0 bases, with 17 bases between the two germline ends. This CDR3 region has 17 residues. CDR3: CASRGLIADTNTGELFF. For the CDR3, the DNA is TGTGCCAGCAGGGGGTTAATAGCGGATACGAACACCGGGGAGCTGTTTTTT.

The table lists this clonotype with a few counts. The chain carries TRBV20-1 and TRBJ2-7; perhaps TRBD2 as D (5 bases). Germline CDR1 DFQATT, CDR2 SNEGSKA (reference sequence). V shed 0 bases and J shed 4 bases, with 16 bases lying between them. The CDR3 totals 15 residues. The CDR3 DNA follows: TGCAGTGCTAGAGATGCGGAAGGAACGGGATACGAGCAGTACGTC. This translates into CSARDAEGTGYEQYV.

The chain is built from TRBV20-1 and TRBJ2-1, with 10 positions matching TRBD2. V trimming: 0 bases; J trimming: 4 bases; junction bases outside the gene matches: 3. The germline V gene has CDR1 DFQATT and CDR2 SNEGSKA (reference sequence). This CDR3 spans 15 amino acids. The CDR3 spells CSARDKLAGYNEQFF. CDR3 DNA sequence: TGCAGTGCTAGAGATAAACTAGCGGGGTACAATGAGCAGTTCTTC.

The V and J genes are TRBV20-1 and TRBJ1-5, with D perhaps matching TRBD1 (6 bases). The V end lost 1 base, the J end lost 5 bases, and 12 bases lay between the germline ends. CDR1 DFQATT and CDR2 SNEGSKA come from the germline V gene (reference sequence). This CDR3 is 14 amino acids long. The CDR3 protein is CSARGRGTYQPQHF. CDR3 DNA: TGCAGTGCTAGAGGCAGGGGAACCTATCAGCCCCAGCATTTT.

This sequence joins TRBV7-8 and TRBJ2-5; 8 nucleotides line up with TRBD1. There are 13 residues in the CDR3. Losses at the gene ends were 8 bases for V and 5 bases for J; bases not matched to a gene: 7. Germline CDR1 reads SGHVS; CDR2 reads FQNEAQ. The CDR3 loop reads CASLTGGGETQYF. CDR3 bases: TGTGCCAGCCTAACAGGGGGTGGGGAGACCCAGTACTTC. Full variable domain (missing parts from reference TRBV7-8 and TRBJ2-5): GAGVSQSPRYKVAKRGQDVALRCDPISGHVSLFWYQQALGQGPEFLTYFQNEAQLDKSGLPSDRFFAERPEGSVSTLKIQRTQQEDSAVYLCASLTGGGETQYFGPGTRLLVL.

The chain couples TRBV5-1 to TRBJ2-1, with 7 bases fitting TRBD2. Losses at the gene ends were 1 base for V and 3 bases for J; bases not matched to a gene: 4. The CDR3 runs 15 residues. Germline CDR1 SGHRS, CDR2 YFSETQ. Here the CDR3 DNA reads TGCGCCAGCAGCTTGAAGCGGGGCATCTACAATGAGCAGTTCTTC. It specifies CASSLKRGIYNEQFF.